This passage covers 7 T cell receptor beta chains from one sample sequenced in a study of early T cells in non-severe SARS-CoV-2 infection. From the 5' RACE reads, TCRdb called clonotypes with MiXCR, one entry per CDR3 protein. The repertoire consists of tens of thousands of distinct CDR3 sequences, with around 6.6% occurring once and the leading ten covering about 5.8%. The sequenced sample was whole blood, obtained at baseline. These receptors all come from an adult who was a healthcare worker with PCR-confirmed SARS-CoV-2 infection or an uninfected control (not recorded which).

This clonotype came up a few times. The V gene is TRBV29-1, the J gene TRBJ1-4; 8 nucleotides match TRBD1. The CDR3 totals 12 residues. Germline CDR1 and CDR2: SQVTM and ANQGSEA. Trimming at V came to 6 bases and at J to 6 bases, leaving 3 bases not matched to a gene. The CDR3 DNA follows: TGCAGCGTCAGGGGGCAGGATGAAAAACTGTTTTTT. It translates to CSVRGQDEKLFF.

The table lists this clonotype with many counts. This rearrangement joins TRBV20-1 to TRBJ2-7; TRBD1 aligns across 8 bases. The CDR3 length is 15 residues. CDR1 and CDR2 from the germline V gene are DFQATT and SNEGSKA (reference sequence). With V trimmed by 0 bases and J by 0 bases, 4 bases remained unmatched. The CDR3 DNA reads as TGCAGTGCTAGAGATTGGGACAGGAGCTCCTACGAGCAGTACTTC. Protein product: CSARDWDRSSYEQYF.

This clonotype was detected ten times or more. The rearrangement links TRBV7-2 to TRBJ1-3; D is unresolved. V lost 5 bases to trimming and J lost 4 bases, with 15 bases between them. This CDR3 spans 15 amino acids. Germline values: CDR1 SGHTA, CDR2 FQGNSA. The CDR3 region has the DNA TGTGCCAGCAGCCCTTGGGAGAGGTTAGGAAACACCATATATTTT. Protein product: CASSPWERLGNTIYF.

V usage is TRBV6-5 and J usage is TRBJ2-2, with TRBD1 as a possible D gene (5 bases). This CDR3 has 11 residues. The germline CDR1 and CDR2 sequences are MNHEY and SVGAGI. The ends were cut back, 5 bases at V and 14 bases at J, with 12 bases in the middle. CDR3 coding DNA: TGTGCCAGCAGTCAGGGTTTAGATCTGTTTTTT. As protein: CASSQGLDLFF.

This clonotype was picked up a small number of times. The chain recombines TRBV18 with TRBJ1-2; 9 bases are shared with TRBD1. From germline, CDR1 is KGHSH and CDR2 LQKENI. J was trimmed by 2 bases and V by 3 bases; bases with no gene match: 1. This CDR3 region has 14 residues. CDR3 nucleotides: TGTGCCAGCTCACCTACAGGGGGCAACTATGGCTACACCTTC. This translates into CASSPTGGNYGYTF.

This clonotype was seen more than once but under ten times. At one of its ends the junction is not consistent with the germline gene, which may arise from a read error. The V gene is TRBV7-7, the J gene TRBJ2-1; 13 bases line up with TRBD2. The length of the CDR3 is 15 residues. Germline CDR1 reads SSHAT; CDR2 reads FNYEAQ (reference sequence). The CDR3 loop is CASSSGTSGENEQFF. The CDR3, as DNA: TGTGCTAGCAGCTCTGGGACTAGCGGGGAAAATGAGCAGTTCTTC.

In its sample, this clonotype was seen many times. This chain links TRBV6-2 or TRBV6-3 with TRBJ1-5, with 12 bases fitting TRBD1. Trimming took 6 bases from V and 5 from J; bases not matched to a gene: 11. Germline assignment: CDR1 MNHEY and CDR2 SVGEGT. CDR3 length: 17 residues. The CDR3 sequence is CASRAGTGGEAHQPQHF. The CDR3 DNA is TGTGCCAGCAGGGCCGGGACAGGGGGCGAGGCACATCAGCCCCAGCATTTT.